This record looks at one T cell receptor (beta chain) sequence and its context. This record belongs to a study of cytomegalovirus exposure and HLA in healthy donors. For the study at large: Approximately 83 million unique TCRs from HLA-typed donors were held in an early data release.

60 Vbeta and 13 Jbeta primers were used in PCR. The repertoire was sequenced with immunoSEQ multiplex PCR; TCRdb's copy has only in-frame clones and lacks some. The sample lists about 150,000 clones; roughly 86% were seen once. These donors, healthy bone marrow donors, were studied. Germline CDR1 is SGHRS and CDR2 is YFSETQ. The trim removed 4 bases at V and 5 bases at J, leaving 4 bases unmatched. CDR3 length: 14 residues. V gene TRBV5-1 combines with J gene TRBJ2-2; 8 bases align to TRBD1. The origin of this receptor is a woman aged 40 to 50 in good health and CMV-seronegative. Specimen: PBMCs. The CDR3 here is CASSKDRETGELFF. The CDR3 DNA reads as TGCGCCAGCAGCAAGGACAGGGAAACCGGGGAGCTGTTTTTT.